These 24 T cell receptor beta chains originate from one sample sequenced in a study of T cell responses to AZD1222 COVID-19 vaccine. Clones were read by immunoSEQ multiplex PCR, and TCRdb kept only the in-frame ones, dropping some. The table includes under 60,000 clones, under 90% detected once. This sample comprised peripheral blood, obtained on day 0 of AZD1222 vaccination. These receptors were collected from an adult in good health.

This CDR3 is CASSRGQGVLYGYTF. CDR3 DNA: TGTGCCAGCAGCCGCGGACAGGGGGTATTATATGGCTACACCTTC. The chain is built from TRBV5-6 and TRBJ1-2; 10 positions agree with TRBD1. The V gene end was trimmed by 4 bases and the J gene end by 5 bases; junction bases not matched to a gene: 8. CDR3 length: 15 residues. Looked up from germline, CDR1 is SGHDT and CDR2 is YYEEEE.

This clone appeared a few times. The rearrangement links TRBV27 to TRBJ1-2; 11 nucleotides align to TRBD1. The V gene's germline CDR1 is MNHEY and CDR2 SMNVEV (reference sequence). CDR3 length: 14 residues. The junction had 11 bases not matched to a gene; V was cut back by 10 bases and J by 7 bases. The CDR3: CATKEGTGGPGYTF. In nucleotides, the CDR3 is TGTGCCACCAAAGAAGGGACAGGGGGGCCTGGCTACACCTTC.

The chain recombines TRBV29-1 with TRBJ2-2; maybe TRBD2 (6 bases). The CDR3 consists of 14 residues. Per the germline V gene, CDR1 is SQVTM and CDR2 is ANQGSEA. V was trimmed by 5 bases and J by 1 base, leaving 11 bases between them. CDR3 DNA: TGCAGCGTTAAGAGGGGACTGAACACCGGGGAGCTGTTTTTT. Translated: CSVKRGLNTGELFF.

The gene calls are TRBV29-1 and TRBJ1-4, with TRBD1 matching 7 bases. In germline, CDR1 is SQVTM, CDR2 ANQGSEA. Unmatched junction bases numbered 6, after V lost 2 bases and J lost 6 bases. The CDR3 totals 14 residues. CDR3 loop: CSVESRQGHEKLFF. Here the CDR3 DNA reads TGCAGCGTTGAAAGCCGACAGGGTCATGAAAAACTGTTTTTT.

The chain carries TRBV7-2 and TRBJ1-4; D gene unclear. Germline assignment: CDR1 SGHTA and CDR2 FQGNSA. The CDR3 sequence is 16 residues long. The V and J ends lost 3 bases and 7 bases respectively, with 18 bases between them. CDR3 protein: CASSFGMRAGAEKLFF. CDR3 sequence (DNA): TGTGCCAGCAGCTTCGGCATGCGAGCAGGAGCTGAAAAACTGTTTTTT.

The chain links TRBV2 to TRBJ1-6, with TRBD1 matching 7 bases. CDR1 SNHLY and CDR2 FYNNEI come from the germline V gene. The CDR3 covers 19 residues. Germline trimming cut 6 bases from V and 4 bases from J; bases unmatched to any gene: 18. The CDR3 loop is CASRVPQGQANSYNSPLHF. The CDR3 DNA sequence: TGTGCCAGCAGGGTACCCCAAGGACAGGCCAACTCTTATAATTCACCCCTCCACTTT.

The chain joins TRBV9 to TRBJ2-2, with D possibly being TRBD1 (5 bases). Trimming stripped 4 bases from V and 1 base from J, with 11 bases between. The CDR3 spans 15 residues. CDR1 and CDR2 from the germline V gene are SGDLS and YYNGEE. The chain's CDR3 is CASSLGQGNTGELFF. In DNA, the CDR3 is TGTGCCAGCAGCCTGGGGCAGGGGAACACCGGGGAGCTGTTTTTT.

The DNA of the CDR3 is TGTGCCACCAGTGACGCGACAGGGTCTAGCAATCAGCCCCAGCATTTT. This codes for CATSDATGSSNQPQHF. The genes are TRBV24-1 and TRBJ1-5; 7 bases align to TRBD1. This CDR3 contains 16 residues. Germline V gene data show CDR1 as KGHDR and CDR2 as SFDVKD. After removal of 4 bases from V and 0 bases from J, the junction contained 5 bases not matched to a gene.

V and J are TRBV2 and TRBJ1-5; D is ambiguous. Trimming took 5 bases from V and 5 from J, leaving 13 bases between them. Germline-derived CDR1 and CDR2 are SNHLY and FYNNEI. There are 14 residues in the CDR3. The CDR3, as DNA: TGTGCCAGCAGTCGTAATTACGGGGATCAGCCCCAGCATTTT. As protein: CASSRNYGDQPQHF.

The chain uses TRBV9 and TRBJ2-7; tentatively, D is TRBD1 (6 bases). The germline V and J ends were trimmed by 2 bases and 2 bases, with 14 bases remaining between them. CDR1 and CDR2 (germline): SGDLS, YYNGEE. This CDR3 has 15 amino acids. The chain's CDR3 is CASSVDPGQTYEQYF. CDR3 sequence (DNA): TGTGCCAGCAGCGTGGACCCCGGACAGACCTACGAGCAGTACTTC.

The V call is TRBV28, the J call TRBJ1-2; a weak D match, TRBD1 (5 bases). Per the germline V gene, CDR1 is MDHEN and CDR2 is SYDVKM. This CDR3 has 12 amino acids. Between the trimmed V and J ends, which lost 3 bases and 8 bases, there was a span of 10 bases. CDR3 nucleotides: TGTGCCAGCAGTTTGGGGGTACAGGGCTACACCTTC. As protein: CASSLGVQGYTF.

The V call is TRBV11-2, the J call TRBJ1-1; D unresolved. Between the trimmed V and J ends, which lost 1 base and 4 bases, there was a span of 10 bases. Germline CDR1 SGHAT, CDR2 FQNNGV. The CDR3 runs to 14 residues. CDR3 sequence: CASSLVEGRTEAFF. CDR3 sequence (DNA): TGTGCCAGCAGCTTAGTGGAGGGTCGCACTGAAGCTTTCTTT.

J is TRBJ1-4 and V is TRBV7-9, with D unresolved. Trimming cost V 5 bases and J 2 bases, with 9 bases left between them. The CDR3 contains 14 residues. CDR1 SEHNR and CDR2 FQNEAQ come from the germline V gene (reference sequence). As DNA, the CDR3 is TGTGCCAGCAGCCCGGGTTTTACTAATGAAAAACTGTTTTTT. As protein: CASSPGFTNEKLFF.

The gene calls are TRBV5-4 and TRBJ2-2; D gene ambiguous. Germline CDR1 and CDR2: SGHNT and YYREEE (reference sequence). V was cut by 2 bases and J by 1 base, with 9 bases left in between. The CDR3 sequence is 15 residues long. CDR3 coding DNA: TGTGCCAGCAGCTTTGGTTCCGTGAACACCGGGGAGCTGTTTTTT. Residues: CASSFGSVNTGELFF. The full variable domain, in which reference TRBV5-4 and TRBJ2-2 provide the parts outside the CDR3, is ETGVTQSPTHLIKTRGQQVTLRCSSQSGHNTVSWYQQALGQGPQFIFQYYREEENGRGNFPPRFSGLQFPNYSSELNVNALELDDSALYLCASSFGSVNTGELFFGEGSRLTVL.

The genes are TRBV21-1 and TRBJ2-5. TRBV21-1 is reported as a pseudogene. The CDR3 is 13 residues long. CDR3 coding DNA: TGTGCCAGCAAGAAGGGCCGGAAAGAGACCCAGTACTTC. Protein sequence: CASKKGRKETQYF.

In this sample, this clone turned up a few times. The gene calls are TRBV9 and TRBJ2-7; 11 bases fit TRBD2. From germline, CDR1 is SGDLS and CDR2 YYNGEE. The CDR3 consists of 17 residues. V lost 3 bases to trimming and J lost 5 bases; unmatched junction nucleotides: 13. The CDR3: CASSATLSGRAGNEQYF. The DNA for the CDR3 is TGTGCCAGCAGCGCCACACTTAGCGGGAGGGCCGGGAACGAGCAGTACTTC.

V and J are TRBV11-2 and TRBJ1-4, with TRBD1 matching 9 bases. V lost 5 bases and J lost 7; bases outside the gene matches: 11. Germline-derived CDR1 and CDR2 are SGHAT and FQNNGV. CDR3 length equals 16 residues. CDR3 residues: CASSSAPGTGTEKLFF. The CDR3 DNA reads as TGTGCCAGCAGCAGTGCCCCTGGGACAGGGACTGAAAAACTGTTTTTT.

The J gene is TRBJ1-2, the V gene TRBV19; 8 bases are a match to TRBD1. V was clipped by 6 bases and J by 4 bases; unmatched bases: 7. The CDR3 sequence is 14 residues long. Per germline, CDR1 LNHDA and CDR2 SQIVND (reference sequence). The CDR3 bases are TGTGCCAGTAGAACGGGACAGGTCGCCTATGGCTACACCTTC. Its protein is CASRTGQVAYGYTF.

The chain joins TRBV6-5 to TRBJ1-1; D is unclear. The CDR3 contains 14 residues. Germline V lookup: CDR1 MNHEY, CDR2 SVGAGI. V dropped 6 bases and J dropped 8 bases, with 19 bases sitting between them. The CDR3 region has the DNA TGTGCCAGCAGCGATTCCGGACCGGGGAGAGAAGCTTTCTTT. This translates into CASSDSGPGREAFF.

V usage is TRBV2 and J usage is TRBJ2-7; D not resolved. The CDR3 contains 11 residues. Germline assignment: CDR1 SNHLY and CDR2 FYNNEI. Trimming pared 9 bases from V and 3 bases from J, leaving 9 bases between. CDR3 amino acids: CASSMLYEQYF. CDR3 nucleotides: TGTGCCAGTTCCATGCTCTACGAGCAGTACTTC. The variable domain in full, completed from reference TRBV2 and TRBJ2-7, reads EPEVTQTPSHQVTQMGQEVILRCVPISNHLYFYWYRQILGQKVEFLVSFYNNEISEKSEIFDDQFSVERPDGSNFTLKIRSTKLEDSAMYFCASSMLYEQYFGPGTRLTVT.

V gene TRBV15 combines with J gene TRBJ2-7; maybe TRBD2 (6 bases). The CDR3 has 15 residues. V was clipped by 2 bases and J by 0 bases, with 11 bases between them. CDR1 and CDR2 (germline): LNHNV, YYDKDF (reference sequence). The CDR3 nucleotides are TGTGCCACCAGCAGAAGCGGGCTAGCCTCCTACGAGCAGTACTTC. As protein: CATSRSGLASYEQYF.

The rearrangement joins TRBV28 to TRBJ2-4, with D perhaps TRBD2 (5 bases). Germline V gene data show CDR1 as MDHEN and CDR2 as SYDVKM. V gave up 1 base and J gave up 3 bases, with 10 bases separating them. The CDR3 runs 15 residues. CDR3 coding DNA: TGTGCCAGCAGTTTATCGGGGAATGGCAAAAACATTCAGTACTTC. Encoded protein: CASSLSGNGKNIQYF. Variable domain in full (rest from reference TRBV28 and TRBJ2-4): DVKVTQSSRYLVKRTGEKVFLECVQDMDHENMFWYRQDPGLGLRLIYFSYDVKMKEKGDIPEGYSVSREKKERFSLILESASTNQTSMYLCASSLSGNGKNIQYFGAGTRLSVL.

V usage is TRBV18 and J usage is TRBJ1-6; TRBD1 agrees at 11 bases. Germline-derived CDR1 and CDR2 are KGHSH and LQKENI. V lost 5 bases, J lost 6 bases, and 3 bases stayed unmatched. The CDR3 runs to 15 residues. CDR3 coding DNA: TGTGCCAGCTCAGGACAGGGGGCGTTTAATTCACCCCTCCACTTT. Translated: CASSGQGAFNSPLHF.

This clone was recorded only once. Being one base from a much bigger clone, this may be a read error. Additional DNA sequences in this sample encode the identical CDR3. The chain uses TRBV19 and TRBJ1-2; weak D call: TRBD1 (6 bases). Germline values: CDR1 LNHDA, CDR2 SQIVND (reference sequence). This CDR3 spans 13 amino acids. The CDR3, as DNA: TGTGCCAGTAGTGTCACAGGGCGGGATGGCTACACCTTT. The encoded protein is CASSVTGRDGYTF.